Each of the 19 T cell receptor beta chains below was sequenced from the same sample in a study of blood T cell repertoires in COVID-19. TCRdb's copy holds only in-frame clones and misses some; the assay was immunoSEQ multiplex PCR. Here the sample spans approximately 380,000 clones, 90% to 95% being singletons. Specimen: PBMCs or T cells enriched from blood (not recorded which). The receptors come from a middle-aged woman who had been exposed to COVID-19.

The chain employs TRBV5-1 and TRBJ2-5, with D maybe TRBD2 (6 bases). Germline values: CDR1 SGHRS, CDR2 YFSETQ. CDR3 length equals 14 residues. The V end lost 0 bases, the J end lost 1 base, and 7 bases lay between the germline ends. Here the CDR3 reads CASSLVGGQETQYF. The CDR3 DNA reads as TGCGCCAGCAGCTTGGTGGGGGGCCAAGAGACCCAGTACTTC.

The chain employs TRBV5-1 and TRBJ1-3; D remains ambiguous. Germline V CDR1 and CDR2: SGHRS, YFSETQ. CDR3 size: 13 residues. V was clipped by 0 bases and J by 3 bases, with 4 bases between them. CDR3 DNA sequence: TGCGCCAGCAGCTTGGCCCTTGGAAACACCATATATTTT. It yields the protein CASSLALGNTIYF.

CDR3 nucleotide sequence: TGTGCCAGCAGTTCGGGACAGGGGTTTGGTACCGGGGAGCTGTTTTTT. This encodes CASSSGQGFGTGELFF. The rearrangement joins TRBV28 to TRBJ2-2; TRBD1 matches 10 bases. The CDR3 covers 16 residues. Germline V lookup: CDR1 MDHEN, CDR2 SYDVKM. J gave up 5 bases and V 4 bases, and 7 bases lay outside the gene matches.

This chain joins TRBV30 and TRBJ2-2; TRBD2 aligns across 8 bases. J gave up 7 bases and V 0 bases, and 4 bases lay outside the gene matches. This CDR3 has 14 amino acids. Germline CDR1 is GTSNPN and CDR2 is SVGIG (reference sequence). The CDR3 sequence is CAWSVLAASGELFF. CDR3 bases: TGTGCCTGGAGTGTACTAGCGGCTAGCGGGGAGCTGTTTTTT.

The V and J genes are TRBV29-1 and TRBJ1-4, with 7 bases aligning to TRBD1. Looked up from germline, CDR1 is SQVTM and CDR2 is ANQGSEA. The CDR3 is made up of 14 amino acids. Unmatched junction bases numbered 2, after V lost 4 bases and J lost 0 bases. CDR3 bases: TGCAGCGTTGGGGACAGCCCAACTAATGAAAAACTGTTTTTT. It codes for CSVGDSPTNEKLFF.

The rearrangement links TRBV19 to TRBJ2-7; D perhaps matches TRBD2 (5 bases). The CDR3 covers 13 residues. Looked up from germline, CDR1 is LNHDA and CDR2 is SQIVND (reference sequence). V shed 3 bases and J shed 2 bases, with 8 bases lying between them. DNA for the CDR3: TGTGCCAGTAGTATGGGAGCCGCCTACGAGCAGTACTTC. It specifies CASSMGAAYEQYF.

The V gene is TRBV5-6, the J gene TRBJ1-3; 8 bases line up with TRBD1. Per the germline V gene, CDR1 is SGHDT and CDR2 is YYEEEE. This CDR3 spans 14 amino acids. Trimming removed 4 bases from V and 4 bases from J; junction bases left unmatched: 4. CDR3 residues: CASSTDRAGNTIYF. CDR3 coding DNA: TGTGCCAGCAGCACGGACAGGGCGGGAAACACCATATATTTT.

The J gene is TRBJ2-7, the V gene TRBV2, with TRBD1 matching 8 bases. From germline, CDR1 is SNHLY and CDR2 FYNNEI. J lost 6 bases, V lost 5 bases, and 3 bases had no gene match. This CDR3 has 12 amino acids. The CDR3 DNA is TGTGCCAGCAGTCTGACAGGGGTCGAGCAGTACTTC. Protein sequence: CASSLTGVEQYF.

The chain joins TRBV18 to TRBJ1-2, with D uncertain. The length of the CDR3 is 14 residues. In germline, CDR1 is KGHSH, CDR2 LQKENI. V was trimmed by 0 bases and J by 4 bases, leaving 9 bases between them. The CDR3: CASSPPALPYGYTF. The CDR3 DNA reads TGTGCCAGCTCACCACCGGCATTACCCTATGGCTACACCTTC.

This chain's CDR3 is CASSPGGIRVDTEAFF. In nucleotides, the CDR3 is TGCGCCAGCAGCCCGGGGGGGATACGGGTGGACACTGAAGCTTTCTTT. The chain carries TRBV5-1 and TRBJ1-1; the D gene is possibly TRBD1 (5 bases). The CDR3 loop spans 16 amino acids. The V gene lost 4 bases and the J gene lost 3 bases, with 19 bases spanning the gap. Germline CDR1 reads SGHRS; CDR2 reads YFSETQ.

The gene calls are TRBV7-9 and TRBJ1-1, with a possible D match to TRBD1 (5 bases). V was trimmed by 1 base and J by 3 bases, leaving 12 bases between them. There are 15 residues in the CDR3. The germline CDR1 and CDR2 sequences are SEHNR and FQNEAQ (reference sequence). The CDR3 sequence: CASSLDQGRDTEAFF. The CDR3 DNA reads TGTGCCAGCAGCTTAGATCAGGGTAGGGACACTGAAGCTTTCTTT.

This chain connects TRBV11-3 to TRBJ2-3; 13 bases line up with TRBD2. This CDR3 has 16 amino acids. V shed 3 bases and J 2 bases; nucleotides not matched to a gene: 2. Germline V CDR1 and CDR2: SGHNT, YENEEA. CDR3 residues: CASSLGLAGNTDTQYF. CDR3 nucleotides: TGTGCCAGCAGCTTGGGACTAGCGGGAAACACAGATACGCAGTATTTT.

The gene calls are TRBV5-1 and TRBJ2-3; D gene ambiguous. Trimming removed 0 bases at V and 1 base at J, with 9 bases between. The CDR3 contains 15 residues. Germline V gene data show CDR1 as SGHRS and CDR2 as YFSETQ. CDR3 in amino acids: CASSLEPRGTDTQYF. CDR3 bases: TGCGCCAGCAGCTTGGAACCCCGGGGCACAGATACGCAGTATTTT.

The chain uses TRBV15 and TRBJ1-2; a possible D gene is TRBD1 (5 bases). This CDR3 comprises 17 residues. Germline V gene data show CDR1 as LNHNV and CDR2 as YYDKDF (reference sequence). With 0 bases removed from V and 0 bases from J, the gap between germline ends came to 14 bases. The chain's CDR3 is CATSRDAGTGANYGYTF. DNA for the CDR3: TGTGCCACCAGCAGAGACGCCGGGACGGGAGCTAACTATGGCTACACCTTC. Complete variable domain (other parts from reference TRBV15 and TRBJ1-2): DAMVIQNPRYQVTQFGKPVTLSCSQTLNHNVMYWYQQKSSQAPKLLFHYYDKDFNNEADTPDNFQSRRPNTSFCFLDIRSPGLGDTAMYLCATSRDAGTGANYGYTFGSGTRLTVV.

The V and J genes are TRBV19 and TRBJ1-2; 8 nucleotides agree with TRBD1. After removal of 3 bases from V and 4 bases from J, the junction contained 4 bases not matched to a gene. This CDR3 region has 14 residues. Per germline, CDR1 LNHDA and CDR2 SQIVND (reference sequence). The CDR3 reads CASSIGDRLYGYTF. CDR3 bases: TGTGCCAGTAGTATCGGGGACAGGCTCTATGGCTACACCTTC.

The chain is built from TRBV2 and TRBJ1-6; 9 bases map to TRBD1. The CDR3 runs to 15 residues. Germline assignment: CDR1 SNHLY and CDR2 FYNNEI. After removal of 9 bases from V and 8 bases from J, the junction contained 11 bases not matched to a gene. The CDR3 nucleotides read TGTGCCAGACAGTCCGGGACAGGGATACATTCACCCCTCCACTTT. Its protein is CARQSGTGIHSPLHF.

Regarding this clone: Within the sample, other DNA sequences also encode this same CDR3. CDR3 nucleotides: TGTGCCAGCAGCGGTGAGATGAACACTGAAGCTTTCTTT. Protein: CASSGEMNTEAFF. The chain couples TRBV27 to TRBJ1-1; D gene uncertain. CDR1 is MNHEY, CDR2 SMNVEV, per germline (reference sequence). This CDR3 is 13 amino acids long. The germline V and J ends were trimmed by 6 bases and 0 bases, with 8 bases remaining between them.

The CDR3 is CAWSTGGGNYGYTF. CDR3 nucleotides: TGTGCCTGGAGTACTGGGGGGGGTAACTATGGCTACACCTTC. The chain joins TRBV30 to TRBJ1-2; possibly TRBD1 for D (5 bases). The length of the CDR3 is 14 residues. Germline-derived CDR1 and CDR2 are GTSNPN and SVGIG (reference sequence). V was cut by 2 bases and J by 1 base, with 11 bases left in between.

Comment on this clone: Other DNA variants within this sample encode the same CDR3. The rearrangement joins TRBV30 to TRBJ1-1; D is possibly TRBD1 (6 bases). Per the germline V gene, CDR1 is GTSNPN and CDR2 is SVGIG (reference sequence). V lost 0 bases and J lost 2, with 7 bases in between. This CDR3 is 13 amino acids long. The CDR3 nucleotides read TGTGCCTGGAGTGTAGGGGGAAACACTGAAGCTTTCTTT. Residues: CAWSVGGNTEAFF.